Listed below are T cell receptor beta chains from one sample, sequenced in a study of blood T cells in healthy people across ages. One entry per CDR3 protein results from TCRdb running MiXCR on the 5' RACE reads. Counted here are some 1.5 million distinct CDR3 sequences, roughly 27% occurring once; the ten biggest clones make up roughly 8%. The specimen sequenced was blood. The receptors here all came from a woman aged 30 to 39 in good health. Both conserved end residues are part of each CDR3. The D gene is left open where the match is weak. A row's size may be missing; if present it is once, few, many or a size class.

NA NA TRBJ1-1 TRBV28 CASSPQAIMNTEAFF TGTGCCAGCAGTCCCCAGGCAATTATGAACACTGAAGCTTTCTTT
TRBD2 NA TRBJ2-3 TRBV3-1 CASSQDGGEGDTQYF TGTGCCAGCAGCCAAGATGGCGGGGAGGGAGATACGCAGTATTTT
NA NA TRBJ1-5 TRBV10-2 CASSEGTPGPNQPQHF TGCGCCAGCAGTGAAGGGACACCGGGTCCAAATCAGCCCCAGCATTTT
TRBD1 few TRBJ1-1 TRBV29-1 CSARRGQGLVAFF TGCAGCGCAAGACGAGGACAGGGGTTGGTAGCTTTCTTT
NA few TRBJ2-7 TRBV11-1 CASSPGLLGRYEQYF TGTGCCAGCAGCCCAGGACTATTGGGACGGTACGAGCAGTACTTC
NA NA TRBJ2-6 TRBV12-3/TRBV12-4 CASSLAVGSPNSGANVPTF TGTGCCAGCAGTTTAGCGGTAGGCAGCCCAAACTCTGGGGCCAACGTCCCGACTTTC
TRBD2 NA TRBJ2-3 TRBV5-6 CASSHGAGGFGTDTQYF TGTGCCAGCAGTCACGGAGCGGGGGGGTTTGGCACAGATACGCAGTATTTT
NA many TRBJ2-1 TRBV29-1 CSAGPVRDEQFF TGCAGCGCCGGTCCCGTAAGGGATGAGCAGTTCTTC
TRBD1 NA TRBJ2-5 TRBV28 CASGTGAETQYF TGTGCCAGCGGGACAGGGGCAGAGACCCAGTACTTC
TRBD2 few TRBJ2-3 TRBV12-3/TRBV12-4 CASSPRRLAGAPDTQYF TGTGCCAGCAGTCCCAGGCGGCTAGCGGGAGCTCCAGATACGCAGTATTTT
TRBD1 many TRBJ2-5 TRBV7-9 CASSPQGQSNQETQYF TGTGCCAGCAGCCCCCAGGGACAGTCGAATCAAGAGACCCAGTACTTC
TRBD1 NA TRBJ2-1 TRBV3-1 CASSTPGQGHNEQFF TGTGCCAGCAGCACCCCGGGACAGGGGCACAATGAGCAGTTCTTC
TRBD1 few TRBJ2-7 TRBV12-3/TRBV12-4 CASSASGGSDEQYF TGTGCCAGCAGTGCGTCAGGGGGCTCCGACGAGCAGTACTTC
NA NA TRBJ2-3 TRBV5-1 CASSLVPGGADTQYF TGCGCCAGCAGCTTGGTTCCGGGTGGGGCAGATACGCAGTATTTT
TRBD1 NA TRBJ2-7 TRBV10-3 CAISGDFGQGNFYEQYF TGTGCCATCAGTGGAGACTTCGGACAGGGGAACTTCTACGAGCAGTACTTC
NA NA TRBJ2-7 TRBV18 CASSANEGLDEQYF TGTGCCAGCTCCGCAAATGAGGGCTTGGACGAGCAGTACTTC
NA few TRBJ1-4 TRBV7-2 CASSLERVGGGTTNEKLFF TGTGCCAGCAGCTTAGAGCGTGTCGGGGGCGGGACAACTAATGAAAAACTGTTTTTT
NA NA TRBJ2-5 TRBV6-6 CASSYSERSRQETQYF TGTGCCAGCAGTTACTCCGAGAGGTCGCGGCAAGAGACCCAGTACTTC
TRBD2 NA TRBJ2-7 TRBV6-6 CASSYSRVAGAYEQYF TGTGCCAGCAGTTACTCGAGAGTAGCGGGAGCCTACGAGCAGTACTTC
NA NA TRBJ2-1 TRBV27 CASSYKASSYNEQFF TGTGCCAGCAGTTATAAGGCTAGCTCCTACAATGAGCAGTTCTTC
NA NA TRBJ2-5 TRBV4-1 CASSQGSRGTLGMETQYF TGCGCCAGCAGCCAAGGATCCCGGGGGACTTTGGGGATGGAGACCCAGTACTTC
NA NA TRBJ1-1 TRBV11-2 CASSSQWRNTEAFF TGTGCCAGCAGTTCTCAGTGGAGAAACACTGAAGCTTTCTTT
NA NA TRBJ1-2 TRBV7-2 CVSSRIGGRDMRKWGYGYTF TGTGTCAGCAGCCGGATTGGGGGGCGGGACATGAGAAAATGGGGCTATGGCTACACCTTC
TRBD1 NA TRBJ2-7 TRBV20-1 CSASEQGKRTYEQYF TGCAGTGCTAGCGAACAGGGGAAGAGGACCTACGAGCAGTACTTC
NA many TRBJ2-4 TRBV6-5 CASRPGLPASVQYF TGTGCCAGCAGACCGGGACTCCCAGCATCGGTTCAGTACTTC
NA few TRBJ2-3 TRBV20-1 CSASGARDTQYF TGCAGTGCTAGCGGGGCGAGAGATACGCAGTATTTT
NA NA TRBJ2-5 TRBV5-1 CASSRDSSQETQYF TGCGCCAGCAGCCGAGACAGCTCACAAGAGACCCAGTACTTC
TRBD1 many TRBJ2-7 TRBV4-1 CASSFRPGQGGGEQYF TGCGCCAGCAGCTTCCGCCCGGGACAGGGGGGCGGCGAGCAGTACTTC
NA few TRBJ1-2 TRBV20-1 CSALQDANYGYTF TGCAGTGCTTTACAAGACGCTAACTATGGCTACACCTTC